This T cell receptor beta chain was captured in a study of regulatory T cells in long-lasting Graves disease (dated by TCRdb to the early 2020s). Turning to the overall study: Patients with newly diagnosed Graves' disease had been on antithyroid drugs for under 3 months. TCR sequencing covered around 13 persistent and roughly 20 newly diagnosed Graves' disease patients, around 35 samples in total. This study used TCR sequencing and RNA sequencing of peripheral blood to compare persistent Graves' disease patients against newly diagnosed Graves' disease patients. The study took place in China and was registered as a clinical trial.

Broad study findings and their caveats: More public clonotypes were shared among persistent patients (under 3,000) than among newly diagnosed patients (roughly 1,000). The study examined only peripheral blood because the primary lesion, thyroid tissue, could not be accessed. Sequencing and analysis were limited to the TCR beta chain. Lower TCR Shannon entropy and fewer highly expanded clones were observed in persistent Graves' disease patients than in newly diagnosed patients, which suggested clonal expansion. The small sample size was acknowledged by the authors as a limitation that may reduce accuracy.

This clonotype was observed many times. This clone's antigen is unknown. No qualities accompany the bases; no much larger clone lies one base away. This specimen's time point label, per the study, means: newly diagnosed GD, antithyroid drugs for less than 3 months. For both TCR sequencing and RNA sequencing, RNA was extracted from PBMCs in TRIzol. The diagnosis of Graves' disease was made according to American Thyroid Association guidelines. Patients were recruited from an endocrinology department in Xi'an, China. Each patient gave about 9.1 milliliters of peripheral blood, collected in an EDTA anticoagulant tube. Ficoll Paque Plus density gradient separation was used to isolate PBMCs, and no further T cell sorting was done. An Agilent 2100 Bioanalyzer and agarose gel were used to check RNA quality, and a NanoDrop 2000 was used to measure RNA concentration. Library method: multiplex PCR. The sequencer was an Illumina HiSeq 4000. iRepertoire HTBI primers and Arm-PCR amplification of CDR3 regions were used to construct TCR beta libraries. Before sequencing, the PCR products went through gel purification. Under the source paper's analysis protocol: Across samples, 60 to 80 TRBV and 15 or so TRBJ segments were identified and used for gene usage analysis of CDR3 amino acid clonotypes. COPE and FqMerger were used to merge the filtered high-quality paired reads into contigs. BLAST was used to align contigs to the IMGT TRBV, TRBD and TRBJ reference genes, and CDR3 was defined following IMGT. Clonotypes above 0.1% frequency were classified as highly expanded clones. Shannon entropy was used to measure repertoire diversity, and the Gini coefficient was used to measure V-J evenness. Public clonotypes were defined as clonotypes shared by more than one individual. The public reads were reanalyzed by TCRdb: fastp trimming at Q25, MiXCR alignment, in-frame beta chains only. Every entry covers one CDR3 protein and lists the most common genes and DNA from its rows. TCRdb, not the authors, supplied the V and J calls. A total of about 320,000 distinct CDR3 sequences appear in this sample, 15% to 20% of them only once. Jointly, the top ten make up approximately 35% of the sample.

The sample was peripheral blood mononuclear cells (PBMCs), taken at new diagnosis, from a patient treated with antithyroid drugs. This sequence was found in a female donor with Graves disease.

The nucleotide sequence is TGTGCCAGCAGCCCATGGACTAGCGGGAGGAGGACCTACGAGCAGTACTTC. Translated, this is CASSPWTSGRRTYEQYF. The chain is encoded by TRBV11-2 joined to TRBJ2-7; a stretch of 14 junction bases matches TRBD2. After removal of 5 bases from V and 2 bases from J, the junction retains 8 bases not matched to a gene. According to the germline V gene, CDR1 reads SGHAT and CDR2 reads FQNNGV. The CDR3 measures 17 amino acids from cysteine to phenylalanine. Only the CDR3 DNA stays, 51 bases, in frame from base 1.